The rows below give T cell receptor beta chains drawn from one sample of a study of CD8+ T cells in alopecia areata. Profiling relied on immunoSEQ multiplex PCR, and the TCRdb table lists in-frame clones only, not all of them. Among over 200,000 clones, 64% were seen once, and the ten largest hold about 4%. Sequenced material: CD4+ T cells sorted from blood, taken at week 4, from a patient treated with tofacitinib. The source is a human donor with alopecia areata. The CDR3 runs from the conserved cysteine through the conserved F or W. Clone size appears in some rows only: once, few, many, or a class for an expanded clone.

j_call,clone_size,v_call,cdr3_aa
TRBJ2-7,NA,TRBV5-1,CASSLPGRSEQYF
TRBJ1-4,NA,TRBV29-1,CSFADGNEKLFF
TRBJ2-5,few,TRBV12-5,CASRQGRGETQYF
TRBJ2-3,NA,TRBV19,CASRLTDTQYF
TRBJ2-5,NA,TRBV6-5,CAISASSGEETQYF
TRBJ1-2,NA,TRBV6-5,CASSYATGAGYGYTF
TRBJ1-5,NA,TRBV6-5,CASSYSIGGQPQHF
TRBJ1-1,NA,TRBV7-3,CASSLMPRGANTEAFF
TRBJ1-2,NA,TRBV25-1,CASSEDIFYGYTF
TRBJ2-4,NA,TRBV19,CARQLAGAKNIQYF
TRBJ1-1,few,TRBV7-9,CASSLRTDEAFF
TRBJ1-5,NA,TRBV9,CASSVGTGNQPQHF
TRBJ1-4,NA,TRBV11-2,CASSLATANEKLFF
TRBJ1-4,NA,TRBV30,CAWSDPSEKLFF
TRBJ2-3,few,TRBV5-1,CASSLDSRPFGTDTQYF
TRBJ1-1,NA,TRBV2,CASSAGFIAFF
TRBJ2-1,few,TRBV5-1,CASSPLPGLGAENEQFF
TRBJ1-1,NA,TRBV30,CAWSRIGTGATTEAFF
TRBJ1-6,NA,TRBV30,CAWDSPLHF
TRBJ1-5,once,TRBV29-1,CSVVLGAAGNQPQHF
TRBJ1-5,NA,TRBV7-8,CASSLERGQPQHF
TRBJ1-2,NA,TRBV27,CASSDRDNYGYTF
TRBJ1-6,NA,TRBV30,CAWALGSPLHF
TRBJ1-1,NA,TRBV30,CAWSPGRTEAFF
TRBJ2-5,NA,TRBV10-3,CAISEVYYETQYF
TRBJ2-2,NA,TRBV27,CASSSFRAPKNTGELFF
TRBJ2-2,NA,TRBV6-6,CASSYQGAVTGELFF
TRBJ2-5,NA,TRBV10-3,CAIRYDPLETQYF
TRBJ2-1,NA,TRBV29-1,CSVEDGGTGTNEQFF
TRBJ1-2,few,TRBV7-9,CASSADSNYGYTF
TRBJ1-1,NA,TRBV10-3,CATGPGGNTEAFF
TRBJ2-7,NA,TRBV5-6,CASSDFARYEQYF
TRBJ2-7,NA,TRBV11-3,CASGTNSYEQYF
TRBJ2-7,NA,TRBV6-5,CASSYSMGDGQYF
TRBJ2-3,few,TRBV19,CASSIGLADTQYF
TRBJ1-6,NA,TRBV6-1,CASSETALDRGNSPLHF
TRBJ2-7,NA,TRBV5-1,CASSKGQGSYEQYF
TRBJ2-6,NA,TRBV4-1,CASSQDKGASAGANVLTF
TRBJ1-5,NA,TRBV4-3,CASSQEIGGRQPQHF
TRBJ1-5,NA,TRBV13,CASSHGPDNQPQHF
TRBJ2-7,NA,TRBV5-1,CASRPSQGYEQYF